These 5 T cell receptor beta chains came from one sample sequenced in a study of blood T cell repertoires in COVID-19. TCRdb's copy holds only in-frame clones and misses some; the assay was immunoSEQ multiplex PCR. The repertoire consists of roughly 310,000 clones, with roughly 90% occurring once and the leading ten covering 3% to 4%. Sequencing was performed on peripheral blood. These receptors were obtained from a woman aged 45-59 years with active or convalescent COVID-19.

The CDR3 region has the DNA TGCGCCAGCAGCCAAGACGGTCGTCAAAAACTGTTTTTT. It encodes CASSQDGRQKLFF. The chain employs TRBV4-1 and TRBJ1-4, with no clear D. Germline CDR1 and CDR2: MGHRA and YSYEKL. This CDR3 has 13 amino acids. Trimming pared 0 bases from V and 9 bases from J, leaving 8 bases between.

V gene TRBV7-8 combines with J gene TRBJ2-7; D may be TRBD1 (5 bases). CDR3 length: 15 residues. Trimming stripped 4 bases from V and 3 bases from J, with 16 bases between. Germline loops: CDR1 SGHVS, CDR2 FQNEAQ. For the CDR3, the DNA is TGTGCCAGCAGCTCATACAGGTCCCCCTACTACGAGCAGTACTTC. Protein product: CASSSYRSPYYEQYF.

J is TRBJ1-1 and V is TRBV7-9; weak D call: TRBD1 (6 bases). Trimming took off 5 bases at V and 10 bases at J, with 11 bases between the two ends. The CDR3 is made up of 11 amino acids. Germline loops: CDR1 SEHNR, CDR2 FQNEAQ (reference sequence). DNA of the CDR3: TGTGCCAGCAGCGGGGGCTCAGGAGCTTTCTTT. Translation gives CASSGGSGAFF.

CDR3 DNA: TGTGCCAGCAGTTTCGGGGCGGGAGGGCCCTCGGTTGGGCAGTTCTTC. Translated: CASSFGAGGPSVGQFF. This chain uses TRBV27 with TRBJ2-1; the match to TRBD2 covers 9 bases. The CDR3 is made up of 16 amino acids. After removal of 3 bases from V and 12 bases from J, the junction contained 15 bases not matched to a gene. Germline V gene data show CDR1 as MNHEY and CDR2 as SMNVEV (reference sequence).

This clone was picked up one time. The chain links TRBV14 to TRBJ2-1, with 14 positions matching TRBD2. The trim removed 5 bases at V and 9 bases at J, leaving 6 bases unmatched. This CDR3 has 15 amino acids. Germline lookup yields CDR1 SGHDN and CDR2 FVKESK. CDR3 nucleotides: TGTGCCAGCAGCAGACTAGCGGGAGGGCCCGGTGAGCAGTTCTTC. This gives the protein CASSRLAGGPGEQFF.